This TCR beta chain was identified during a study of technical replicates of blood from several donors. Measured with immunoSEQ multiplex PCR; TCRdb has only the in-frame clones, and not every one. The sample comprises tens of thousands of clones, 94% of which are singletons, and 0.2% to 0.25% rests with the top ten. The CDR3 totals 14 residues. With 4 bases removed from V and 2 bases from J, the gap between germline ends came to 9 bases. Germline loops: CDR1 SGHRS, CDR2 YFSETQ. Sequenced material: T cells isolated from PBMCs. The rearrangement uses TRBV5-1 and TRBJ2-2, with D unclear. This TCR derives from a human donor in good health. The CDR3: CASSETSNTGELFF. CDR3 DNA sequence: TGCGCCAGCAGCGAGACAAGTAACACCGGGGAGCTGTTTTTT. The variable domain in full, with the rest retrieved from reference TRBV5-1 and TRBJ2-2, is KAGVTQTPRYLIKTRGQQVTLSCSPISGHRSVSWYQQTPGQGLQFLFEYFSETQRNKGNFPGRFSGRQFSNSRSEMNVSTLELGDSALYLCASSETSNTGELFFGEGSRLTVL.